This T cell receptor beta chain was sequenced for a study of blood T cell repertoires in COVID-19. Study details: PBMCs, B-cell-depleted T cells, or T cells were the source of the cDNA or gDNA that made up the material.

Data came from immunoSEQ multiplex PCR; TCRdb stores just in-frame clones and leaves some out. This sample has some 390,000 clones, with around 92% found just once. Each participant's cohort was designated according to participant-reported clinical history. Germline loops: CDR1 MDHEN, CDR2 SYDVKM. The CDR3 loop spans 14 amino acids. V gave up 2 bases and J gave up 3 bases, with 8 bases separating them. Sequencing used PBMCs or T cells enriched from blood (not recorded which). V gene TRBV28 combines with J gene TRBJ1-5; D not certain. This receptor was taken from a woman aged 30 to 39 who had recovered from COVID-19. CDR3 region: CASSLNRNNQPQHF. The CDR3, as DNA: TGTGCCAGCAGTTTAAACAGAAACAATCAGCCCCAGCATTTT.